Each of the 19 T cell receptor beta chains below was sequenced from the same sample in a study of OX40 agonist ivuxolimab in advanced cancers. Using immunoSEQ multiplex PCR, the repertoire was profiled, and TCRdb retains in-frame clones only, with some absent. The sample shows about 80,000 clones, around 84% of them seen only once. The sample here was CD4+ or CD8+ T cells sorted from blood, taken in a trial of the OX40 agonist ivuxolimab. Receptor source: an adult with an advanced solid tumor such as melanoma, head and neck, liver or kidney cancer.

The rearrangement joins TRBV27 to TRBJ1-1; the D gene is possibly TRBD1 (6 bases). Germline CDR1 MNHEY, CDR2 SMNVEV (reference sequence). V gave up 4 bases and J gave up 11 bases, with 11 bases separating them. This CDR3 region has 11 residues. The CDR3 is CASSSRGRAFF. The DNA for the CDR3 is TGTGCCAGCAGTTCGCGGGGGCGGGCTTTCTTT.

The genes are TRBV27 and TRBJ1-5, with TRBD1 as a possible D gene (6 bases). V shed 2 bases and J shed 2 bases, with 13 bases lying between them. Looked up from germline, CDR1 is MNHEY and CDR2 is SMNVEV (reference sequence). The CDR3 has 16 amino acids. The CDR3 reads CASSLRGHRGNQPQHF. CDR3 DNA sequence: TGTGCCAGCAGTTTAAGGGGACATCGGGGCAATCAGCCCCAGCATTTT.

On this clone: An end of the junction differs from the germline gene, which may be a read error. The chain joins TRBV2 to TRBJ2-7, with a possible D match to TRBD1 (6 bases). This CDR3 comprises 12 residues. CDR1 and CDR2 (germline): SNHLY, FYNNEI. Here the CDR3 DNA reads TGTGCCAGCAGAGAAGGGGGAGTTTACGAGTACTTC. It translates to CASREGGVYEYF.

The V gene is TRBV7-3, the J gene TRBJ2-7; no definite D call. Germline CDR1 is SGHTA and CDR2 is FQGTGA. V was clipped by 1 base and J by 2 bases, with 12 bases between them. This CDR3 comprises 15 residues. CDR3 region: CASSLNPGPPYEQYF. The CDR3 coding sequence is TGTGCCAGCAGCTTAAACCCCGGACCTCCCTACGAGCAGTACTTC.

The V gene is TRBV7-2, the J gene TRBJ2-7; D not resolved. The CDR3 runs 15 residues. Trimming cost V 7 bases and J 4 bases, with 20 bases left between them. Germline CDR1 and CDR2: SGHTA and FQGNSA. The CDR3 sequence is CASTSLGSASYEQYF. DNA for the CDR3: TGTGCCAGCACCTCCTTAGGTTCGGCTTCTTACGAGCAGTACTTC.

Here the CDR3 DNA reads TGTGCCAGCAGTTCGGGGACTTCCTCCCCCGAGCAGTACGTC. Translation: CASSSGTSSPEQYV. V usage is TRBV6-5 and J usage is TRBJ2-7; tentative D call: TRBD2 (6 bases). The V gene's germline CDR1 is MNHEY and CDR2 SVGAGI. V lost 4 bases to trimming and J lost 6 bases, with 16 bases between them. CDR3 length equals 14 residues.

The chain couples TRBV21-1 to TRBJ2-2; the DNA was not compared with TRBD2, the D call given in the table. TRBV21-1 is termed a pseudogene. CDR3 length equals 18 residues. The CDR3 spells CASNLLAGGPLNTGELFF. CDR3 sequence (DNA): TGTGCCAGCAACCTACTAGCGGGAGGGCCTTTGAACACCGGGGAGCTGTTTTTT.

The rearrangement links TRBV5-4 to TRBJ2-2, with TRBD1 matching over 7 bases. CDR1 is SGHNT and CDR2 is YYREEE in the germline V gene (reference sequence). The V segment lost 0 bases and the J segment 6 bases; nucleotides outside the gene matches: 8. The length of the CDR3 is 16 residues. CDR3 loop: CASSLGQGRNAGELFF. The CDR3 DNA is TGTGCCAGCAGCTTGGGACAGGGACGTAACGCCGGGGAGCTGTTTTTT.

The chain employs TRBV25-1 and TRBJ2-6, with no clear D. The CDR3 is made up of 16 amino acids. Germline V gene data show CDR1 as MGHDK and CDR2 as SYGVNS. V was cut by 0 bases and J by 0 bases, with 6 bases left in between. The CDR3 nucleotides are TGTGCCAGCAGTGAATATGGGGACTCTGGGGCCAACGTCCTGACTTTC. Translating it yields CASSEYGDSGANVLTF.

This clone appeared a few times. The chain combines TRBV19 with TRBJ1-1; D is possibly TRBD1 (5 bases). There are 10 residues in the CDR3. V lost 11 bases, J lost 10 bases, and 14 bases lay in between. Germline values: CDR1 LNHDA, CDR2 SQIVND (reference sequence). In DNA form, the CDR3 reads TGTGCCTCAGAGCGGGGGGGAGCTTTCTTT. As protein: CASERGGAFF.

The chain has TRBV7-3 and TRBJ1-6, with D tentatively TRBD1 (6 bases). CDR1 SGHTA and CDR2 FQGTGA come from the germline V gene. The V and J ends lost 2 bases and 9 bases respectively, with 11 bases between them. The CDR3 spans 14 residues. CDR3 DNA sequence: TGTGCCAGCAGCTTAGGGGGGCTGAGTTCACCCCTCCACTTT. It translates to CASSLGGLSSPLHF.

The chain links TRBV19 to TRBJ2-4, with D unresolved. CDR1 and CDR2 from the germline V gene are LNHDA and SQIVND (reference sequence). The V end lost 6 bases, the J end lost 9 bases, and 12 bases lay between the germline ends. CDR3 length: 12 amino acids. The CDR3 bases are TGTGCCAGTAGCATTCAGGAAAGCATTCAGTACTTC. Protein product: CASSIQESIQYF.

This clone was detected only once. The gene calls are TRBV28 and TRBJ2-2; D is unresolved. V lost 7 bases, J lost 3 bases, and 12 bases lay in between. Germline V gives CDR1 MDHEN, CDR2 SYDVKM. This CDR3 has 14 amino acids. This chain's CDR3 is CASTSVYYTGELFF. In DNA, the CDR3 is TGTGCCAGCACCTCGGTCTATTACACCGGGGAGCTGTTTTTT.

The genes are TRBV14 and TRBJ2-7, with D perhaps TRBD1 or TRBD2 (5 bases each). V lost 1 base and J 3 bases, leaving 7 bases between the germline ends. The CDR3 loop spans 13 amino acids. CDR1 is SGHDN and CDR2 is FVKESK in the germline V gene. DNA of the CDR3: TGTGCCAGCAGCCAAGTGAGGGGCTACGAGCAGTACTTC. This codes for CASSQVRGYEQYF.

This clone was picked up many times. J is TRBJ1-1 and V is TRBV6-5; 9 bases are shared with TRBD1. The CDR3 length is 14 residues. CDR1 and CDR2 from the germline V gene are MNHEY and SVGAGI. V gave up 5 bases and J gave up 7 bases; unmatched junction bases: 8. The CDR3 region has the DNA TGTGCCAGCAGTAAACACGGGACAGGGAATGAAGCTTTCTTT. Protein sequence: CASSKHGTGNEAFF.

As DNA, the CDR3 is TGTGCCAGCAGTCAGCAGGGGGGAATCCGTGGCTACACCTTC. It translates to CASSQQGGIRGYTF. The rearrangement joins TRBV28 to TRBJ1-2, with TRBD1 matching over 7 bases. The CDR3 is made up of 14 amino acids. Trimming removed 5 bases from V and 7 bases from J; junction bases left unmatched: 10. Germline V lookup: CDR1 MDHEN, CDR2 SYDVKM.

The chain joins TRBV9 to TRBJ2-1; weak D call: TRBD2 (7 bases). The CDR3 runs to 16 residues. Germline CDR1 reads SGDLS; CDR2 reads YYNGEE. V lost 7 bases, J lost 6 bases, and 23 bases lay in between. The CDR3 DNA reads TGTGCCAGCTCCCCGGCTGGGGGGGGGCACCCCAATGAGCAGTTCTTC. Translation gives CASSPAGGGHPNEQFF.

The chain combines TRBV5-5 with TRBJ1-3, with TRBD1 matching over 8 bases. In germline, CDR1 is SGHKS, CDR2 YYEKEE (reference sequence). Unmatched junction bases numbered 4, after V lost 2 bases and J lost 3 bases. The length of the CDR3 is 15 residues. The CDR3, as DNA: TGTGCCAGCAGCTTATCAGGGGGCAGTGGAAACACCATATATTTT. Encoded protein: CASSLSGGSGNTIYF.

The rearrangement links TRBV6-5 to TRBJ2-2, with D maybe TRBD1 (5 bases). There are 15 residues in the CDR3. V lost 6 bases to trimming and J lost 3 bases, with 14 bases between them. CDR1 and CDR2 (germline): MNHEY, SVGAGI. CDR3 residues: CASSPFRADTGELFF. As DNA, the CDR3 is TGTGCCAGCAGCCCCTTCAGGGCAGACACCGGGGAGCTGTTTTTT.